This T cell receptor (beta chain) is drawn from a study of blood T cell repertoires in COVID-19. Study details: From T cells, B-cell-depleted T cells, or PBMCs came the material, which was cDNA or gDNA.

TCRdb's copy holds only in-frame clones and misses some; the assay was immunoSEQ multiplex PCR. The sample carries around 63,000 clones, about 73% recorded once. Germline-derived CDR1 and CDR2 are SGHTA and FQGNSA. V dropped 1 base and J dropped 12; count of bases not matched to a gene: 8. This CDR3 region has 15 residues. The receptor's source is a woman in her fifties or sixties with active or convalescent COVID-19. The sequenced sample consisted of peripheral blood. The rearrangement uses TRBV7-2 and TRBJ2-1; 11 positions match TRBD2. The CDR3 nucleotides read TGTGCCAGCAGCTTAGGGTCAGGACTAGCGGGCGGGCAGTTCTTC. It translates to CASSLGSGLAGGQFF.